This TCR beta chain emerged from a study of blood T cell repertoires in COVID-19 (dated by TCRdb to about 2020). Regarding the study in general: The collaborator samples originated in the United States, Italy and Spain and spanned the acute and convalescent phases of COVID-19. The material from the prospective study consisted of cDNA or gDNA derived from T cells, B-cell-depleted T cells, or PBMCs. The dataset comprised deeply sampled blood TCRbeta repertoires from subjects exposed to, actively infected with, or recovered from COVID-19. The repertoires were made available in a free public database intended to serve as a resource for research on the immune response to SARS-CoV-2. Samples were obtained from the ongoing ImmuneRACE study (first 160 participants) and from about 1,300 subjects provided by 6 global collaborators. Nearly every sample came with metadata listing a de-identified subject ID, COVID-19 status, age in years and sex. Where HLA class I and class II types were available, the types were taken from metadata supplied by the sample provider, not from assay-based typing. Study-wide findings and limitations: How much clinical and demographic metadata was included differed by source and by participant, and the metadata was provided uncurated.

V and J are truncated by 1 base and 0 bases respectively, leaving an intervening sequence of 16 bases. From its cysteine to its phenylalanine, the CDR3 spans 18 amino acids. Of all the DNA, just the CDR3 is kept, 54 bases in frame from base 1. From the germline V gene, CDR1 is KGHDR and CDR2 is SFDVKD. Concerning this clone itself: This clone's antigen is unknown. The sample holds no much larger clone one base away, and base qualities are not on file.

TCRbeta CDR3 regions were amplified from genomic DNA by means of the immunoSEQ Assay, a bias-controlled multiplex PCR. As for the authors' bioinformatics: The number of nucleated cells in each sample was estimated by amplification of reference gene primers within the assay. To quantify the absolute abundance of each unique TCRbeta CDR3 rearrangement, sequence reads were collapsed and filtered. For each sample, productive Simpson clonality was calculated as the square root of Simpson's diversity index across productive rearrangements. TCRdb's version of the immuneACCESS table is confined to in-frame rearrangements and falls short of the full clone set. An unresolved V gene accounts for under half of the shortfall where checked; the remainder is of unknown origin. The V and J calls and clone size come from that table; D and trimming were worked out from the DNA. For this sample there are a few hundred thousand clones; approximately 78% appear just once. The ten largest clones take up around a tenth of the sample.

Participants in the prospective study were enrolled through a virtual design, were aged roughly 18 to 100 years, and lived in 24 United States geographic areas. Cohort assignment in the prospective study relied on participant-reported clinical history from a screening survey and a study questionnaire. Recovered participants in ImmuneRACE Cohort 3 were defined as having two consecutive negative NP/OP PCR tests, clearance from a healthcare professional, or resolution of symptoms. In the prospective study, mobile phlebotomists collected whole blood, serum and a nasopharyngeal or oropharyngeal swab from each participant. Over an approximately 2-month period, participants in the prospective study had the option of providing additional blood draws and questionnaires. Prospective study blood samples were shipped either frozen or at room temperature before DNA extraction.

The sequence came from a middle-aged man who had recovered from COVID-19. The sequencing input was PBMCs or T cells enriched from blood (not recorded which). The chain employs TRBV24-1 and TRBJ2-3; perhaps TRBD2 is the D gene, with 5 bases matching. The CDR3 corresponds to CATSDLRTEPTSTDTQYF. The DNA sequence follows: TGTGCCACCAGTGATTTAAGGACTGAACCTACTAGCACAGATACGCAGTATTTT.